These T cell receptor beta chains were read from a single sample in a study of T cell responses to AZD1222 COVID-19 vaccine. Here immunoSEQ multiplex PCR was the method, and the copy in TCRdb shows in-frame clones only, minus some. The table shows nearly 80,000 clones, with 80% occurring only once. Material: peripheral blood, obtained on day 0 of AZD1222 vaccination. All receptors derive from an adult in good health. The CDR3 runs from the conserved cysteine through the conserved F or W. D genes are given only for firm matches. Size is omitted from some rows. Given values are once, few, many or a class for expanded clones.

TRBV24-1	TRBJ2-1	TRBD2	few	CATSGGTSGHNEQFF	TGTGCCACCAGTGGTGGGACTAGCGGGCACAATGAGCAGTTCTTC
TRBV6-4	TRBJ2-7	NA	few	CATRTISSYEQYF	TGTGCCACCAGAACGATCAGCTCCTACGAGCAGTACTTC
TRBV7-9	TRBJ1-4	TRBD1	NA	CASSLRDRGSNEKLFF	TGTGCCAGCAGCCTTCGGGACAGGGGATCTAATGAAAAACTGTTTTTT
TRBV30	TRBJ2-1	TRBD2	NA	CAWSVSSGRYNEQFF	TGTGCCTGGAGTGTATCCAGCGGGAGGTACAATGAGCAGTTCTTC
TRBV6-1	TRBJ1-5	NA	NA	CASSEGWPQHF	TGTGCCAGCAGTGAAGGTTGGCCCCAGCATTTT
TRBV19	TRBJ2-1	TRBD2	NA	CASSIGLAGINEQFF	TGTGCCAGTAGTATAGGACTAGCGGGGATCAATGAGCAGTTCTTC
TRBV28	TRBJ2-3	NA	NA	CASSFGQDTQYF	TGTGCCAGCAGTTTCGGACAAGATACGCAGTATTTT
TRBV12-3/TRBV12-4	TRBJ1-1	TRBD1	NA	CASSSTGDTEAFF	TGTGCCAGCAGTTCTACAGGGGACACTGAAGCTTTCTTT
TRBV27	TRBJ1-1	NA	few	CASSLREGGTEAFF	TGTGCCAGCAGTTTAAGGGAAGGAGGCACTGAAGCTTTCTTT
TRBV2	TRBJ1-2	TRBD1	NA	CASSETGRVGYTF	TGTGCCAGCAGTGAGACAGGGCGAGTGGGCTACACCTTC
TRBV6-1	TRBJ1-2	TRBD1	NA	CASSEPGTEYGYTF	TGTGCCAGCAGTGAACCCGGGACAGAGTATGGCTACACCTTC
TRBV5-1	TRBJ2-5	TRBD2	NA	CASSFGTSGARETQYF	TGCGCCAGCAGCTTCGGGACTAGCGGGGCCCGAGAGACCCAGTACTTC
TRBV5-1	TRBJ2-5	NA	NA	CASSTQGQSQETQYF	TGCGCCAGCAGCACCCAAGGGCAGTCTCAAGAGACCCAGTACTTC
TRBV28	TRBJ1-3	NA	once	CASSASVSSGGNTIYF	TGTGCCAGCAGCGCCTCCGTCTCTTCGGGCGGAAACACCATATATTTT